The present T cell receptor (beta chain) was sequenced within a study of blood T cell repertoires in COVID-19. Study at large: Collection of acute and convalescent COVID-19 samples took place in the United States, Italy and Spain. Sample material is recorded as cDNA or gDNA derived from T cells, B-cell-depleted T cells, or PBMCs.

Authors' methods: Reference gene primer amplification yielded estimated nucleated cell counts. Clones were sequenced by immunoSEQ multiplex PCR, and TCRdb holds only the in-frame ones, with some missing. V, J and clone size are taken as reported in that table, and D and trimming were inferred from the DNA itself. The sample has 390,000 or so clones, more than 80% seen once; the top ten hold approximately 3%. There are 14 residues in the CDR3. The V end lost 0 bases, the J end lost 4 bases, and 10 bases lay between the germline ends. Germline lookup yields CDR1 SGHRS and CDR2 YFSETQ. The Seattle patients joined while their infection was active and were tracked longitudinally afterward.

The sequence came from a woman in her thirties with COVID-19, enrolled during active disease. The V gene is TRBV5-1, the J gene TRBJ2-5; TRBD2 is a possible D gene (5 bases). The sequencing input was peripheral blood. This CDR3 reads CASSLGGRGETQYF. The CDR3 DNA reads TGCGCCAGCAGCTTGGGAGGGCGAGGAGAGACCCAGTACTTC.